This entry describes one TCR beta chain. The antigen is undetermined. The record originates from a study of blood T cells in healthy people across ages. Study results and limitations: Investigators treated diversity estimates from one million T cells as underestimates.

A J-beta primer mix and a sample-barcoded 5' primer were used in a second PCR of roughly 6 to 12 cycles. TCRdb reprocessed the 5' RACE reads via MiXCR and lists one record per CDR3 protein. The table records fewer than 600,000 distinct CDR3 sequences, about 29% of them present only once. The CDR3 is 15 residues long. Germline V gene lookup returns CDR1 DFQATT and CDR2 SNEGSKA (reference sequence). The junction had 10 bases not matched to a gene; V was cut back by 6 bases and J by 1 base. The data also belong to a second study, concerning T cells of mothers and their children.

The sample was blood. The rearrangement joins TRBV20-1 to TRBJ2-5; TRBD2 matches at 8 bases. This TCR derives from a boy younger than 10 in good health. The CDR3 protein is CSALAGGGFQETQYF. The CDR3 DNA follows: TGCAGTGCCCTGGCAGGCGGGGGGTTCCAAGAGACCCAGTACTTC.